Listed here are 6 T cell receptor beta chains from one sample, sequenced in a study of OX40 agonist ivuxolimab in advanced cancers. The table came from immunoSEQ multiplex PCR; TCRdb's copy has only in-frame clones and leaves some out. The data show approximately 20,000 clones, approximately 77% seen once. The specimen comprised CD4+ or CD8+ T cells sorted from blood, sampled in a trial of the OX40 agonist ivuxolimab. The origin of the receptors is an adult with an advanced solid tumor such as melanoma, head and neck, liver or kidney cancer.

Here the CDR3 DNA reads TGTGCCAGCAGTTACTCTAGCGGGAGTCTGACAGATACGCAGTATTTT. Encoded protein: CASSYSSGSLTDTQYF. The V and J genes are TRBV6-5 and TRBJ2-3, with 9 positions matching TRBD2. The ends lost 0 bases at V and 3 bases at J; junction bases unmatched: 4. There are 16 residues in the CDR3. CDR1 is MNHEY, CDR2 SVGAGI, per germline.

The rearrangement uses TRBV9 and TRBJ2-1, with 9 bases fitting TRBD2. Trimming at V came to 0 bases and at J to 8 bases, leaving 9 bases not matched to a gene. Per the germline V gene, CDR1 is SGDLS and CDR2 is YYNGEE. The CDR3 contains 16 residues. CDR3 nucleotides: TGTGCCAGCAGCGTAGATATCAGCGGGAGGTTGGATGAGCAGTTCTTC. It specifies CASSVDISGRLDEQFF.

J is TRBJ2-7 and V is TRBV10-3, with D tentatively TRBD1 (5 bases). This CDR3 comprises 13 residues. CDR1 and CDR2 from the germline V gene are ENHRY and SYGVKD. V lost 2 bases and J 2 bases, leaving 7 bases between the germline ends. CDR3 nucleotides: TGTGCCATCAGTGAGGGGGCAACCTACGAGCAGTACTTC. Its protein product is CAISEGATYEQYF.

The chain has TRBV30 and TRBJ2-1; TRBD2 agrees at 10 bases. Germline V gives CDR1 GTSNPN, CDR2 SVGIG (reference sequence). CDR3 length: 17 amino acids. The trim removed 0 bases at V and 4 bases at J, leaving 9 bases unmatched. CDR3 protein: CAWSVLELAGPYNEQFF. CDR3 nucleotides: TGTGCCTGGAGTGTGTTGGAACTAGCGGGACCTTACAATGAGCAGTTCTTC. The complete variable domain, with remaining parts taken from reference TRBV30 and TRBJ2-1, reads SQTIHQWPATLVQPVGSPLSLECTVEGTSNPNLYWYRQAAGRGLQLLFYSVGIGQISSEVPQNLSASRPQDRQFILSSKKLLLSDSGFYLCAWSVLELAGPYNEQFFGPGTRLTVL.

The V call is TRBV9, the J call TRBJ2-2, with 10 bases fitting TRBD2. V was clipped by 3 bases and J by 4 bases; unmatched bases: 6. Germline CDR1 is SGDLS and CDR2 is YYNGEE. This CDR3 is 16 amino acids long. The CDR3 loop reads CASSASGSSVTGELFF. The DNA for the CDR3 is TGTGCCAGCAGCGCTAGCGGGAGTTCGGTCACCGGGGAGCTGTTTTTT.

V is TRBV27 and J is TRBJ2-2; the D is unclear. Germline V gene lookup returns CDR1 MNHEY and CDR2 SMNVEV (reference sequence). Trimming took off 6 bases at V and 3 bases at J, with 14 bases between the two ends. The CDR3 has 15 amino acids. The CDR3 region has the DNA TGTGCCAGCAGCAGTTGGGTACCAGACACCGGGGAGCTGTTTTTT. Protein: CASSSWVPDTGELFF.